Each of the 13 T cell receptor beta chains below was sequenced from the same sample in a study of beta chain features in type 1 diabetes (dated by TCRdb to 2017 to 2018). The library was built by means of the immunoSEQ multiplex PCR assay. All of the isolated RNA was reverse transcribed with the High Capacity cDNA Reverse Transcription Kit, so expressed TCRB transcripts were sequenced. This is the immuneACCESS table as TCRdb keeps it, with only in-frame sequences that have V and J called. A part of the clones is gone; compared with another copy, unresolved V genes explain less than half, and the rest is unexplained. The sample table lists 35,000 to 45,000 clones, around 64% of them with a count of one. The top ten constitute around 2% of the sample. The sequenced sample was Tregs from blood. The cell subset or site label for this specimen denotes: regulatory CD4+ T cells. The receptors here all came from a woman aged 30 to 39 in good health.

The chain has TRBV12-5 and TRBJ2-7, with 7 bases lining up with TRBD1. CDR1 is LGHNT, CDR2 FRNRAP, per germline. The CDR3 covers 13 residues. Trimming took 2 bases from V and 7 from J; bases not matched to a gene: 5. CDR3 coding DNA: TGTGCTAGTGGTTTGTCGGGACAGCAGGAGCAGTACTTC. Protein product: CASGLSGQQEQYF.

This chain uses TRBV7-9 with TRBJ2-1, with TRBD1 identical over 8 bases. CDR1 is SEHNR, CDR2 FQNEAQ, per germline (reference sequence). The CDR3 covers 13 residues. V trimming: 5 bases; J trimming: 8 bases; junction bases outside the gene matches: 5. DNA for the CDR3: TGTGCCAGCAGCCTCTACAGGGGGGATGAGCAGTTCTTC. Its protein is CASSLYRGDEQFF. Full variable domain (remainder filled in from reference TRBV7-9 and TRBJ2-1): DTGVSQNPRHKITKRGQNVTFRCDPISEHNRLYWYRQTLGQGPEFLTYFQNEAQLEKSRLLSDRFSAERPKGSFSTLEIQRTEQGDSAMYLCASSLYRGDEQFFGPGTRLTVL.

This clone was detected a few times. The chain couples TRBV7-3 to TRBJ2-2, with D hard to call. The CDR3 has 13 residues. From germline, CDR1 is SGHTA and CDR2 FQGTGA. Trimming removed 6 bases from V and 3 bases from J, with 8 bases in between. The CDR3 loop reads CASRLSDTGELFF. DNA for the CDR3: TGTGCCAGCAGACTCTCTGACACCGGGGAGCTGTTTTTT.

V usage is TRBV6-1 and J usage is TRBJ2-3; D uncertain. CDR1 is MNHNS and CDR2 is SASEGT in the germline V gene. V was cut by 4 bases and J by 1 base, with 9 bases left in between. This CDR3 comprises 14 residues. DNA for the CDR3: TGTGCCAGCAGTGTTAGTGAGGGCACAGATACGCAGTATTTT. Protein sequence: CASSVSEGTDTQYF.

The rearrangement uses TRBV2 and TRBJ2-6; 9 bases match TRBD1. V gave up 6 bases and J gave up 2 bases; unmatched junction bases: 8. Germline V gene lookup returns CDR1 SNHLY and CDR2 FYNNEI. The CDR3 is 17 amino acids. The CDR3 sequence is CASREQGALTGANVLTF. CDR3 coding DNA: TGTGCCAGCAGGGAACAGGGGGCGCTAACTGGGGCCAACGTCCTGACTTTC.

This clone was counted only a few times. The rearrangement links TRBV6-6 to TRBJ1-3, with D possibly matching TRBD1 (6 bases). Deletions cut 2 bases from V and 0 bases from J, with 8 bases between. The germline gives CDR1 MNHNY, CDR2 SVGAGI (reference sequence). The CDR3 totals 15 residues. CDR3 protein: CASSYGGSSGNTIYF. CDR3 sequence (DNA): TGTGCCAGCAGTTACGGGGGCAGCTCTGGAAACACCATATATTTT.

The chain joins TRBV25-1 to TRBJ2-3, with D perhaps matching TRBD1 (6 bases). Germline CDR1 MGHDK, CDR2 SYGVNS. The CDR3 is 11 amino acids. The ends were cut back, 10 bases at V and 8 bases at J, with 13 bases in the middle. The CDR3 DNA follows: TGTGCCACCACAGTGGGGGCTACGCAGTATTTT. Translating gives CATTVGATQYF.

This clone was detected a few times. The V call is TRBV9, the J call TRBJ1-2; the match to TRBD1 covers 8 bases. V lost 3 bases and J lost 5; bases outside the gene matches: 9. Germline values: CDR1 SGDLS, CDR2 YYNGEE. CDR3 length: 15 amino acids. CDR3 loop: CASSDLPRQGYGYTF. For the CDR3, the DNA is TGTGCCAGCAGCGATCTTCCGAGACAGGGGTATGGCTACACCTTC. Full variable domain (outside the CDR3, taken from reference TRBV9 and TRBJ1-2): DSGVTQTPKHLITATGQRVTLRCSPRSGDLSVYWYQQSLDQGLQFLIQYYNGEERAKGNILERFSAQQFPDLHSELNLSSLELGDSALYFCASSDLPRQGYGYTFGSGTRLTVV.

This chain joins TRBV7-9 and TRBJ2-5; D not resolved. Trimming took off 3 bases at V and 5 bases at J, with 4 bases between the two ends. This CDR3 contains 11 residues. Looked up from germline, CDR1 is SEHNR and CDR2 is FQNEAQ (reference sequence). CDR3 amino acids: CASSFGETQYF. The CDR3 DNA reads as TGTGCCAGCAGCTTCGGGGAGACCCAGTACTTC.

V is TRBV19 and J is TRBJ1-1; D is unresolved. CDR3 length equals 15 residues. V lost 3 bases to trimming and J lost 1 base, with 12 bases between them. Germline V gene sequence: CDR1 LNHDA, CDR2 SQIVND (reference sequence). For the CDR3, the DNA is TGTGCCAGTAGTATCCCACCTACAGCGAACACTGAAGCTTTCTTT. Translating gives CASSIPPTANTEAFF.

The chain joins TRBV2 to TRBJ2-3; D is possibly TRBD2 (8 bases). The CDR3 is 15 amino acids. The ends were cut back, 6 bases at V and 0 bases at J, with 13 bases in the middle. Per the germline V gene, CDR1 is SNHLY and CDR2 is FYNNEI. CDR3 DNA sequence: TGTGCCAGCAGGCGGGGGGACAGCAGCACAGATACGCAGTATTTT. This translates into CASRRGDSSTDTQYF.

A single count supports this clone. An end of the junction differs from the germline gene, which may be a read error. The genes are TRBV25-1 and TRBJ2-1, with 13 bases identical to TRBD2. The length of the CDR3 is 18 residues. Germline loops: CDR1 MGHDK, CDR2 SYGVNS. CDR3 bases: TGTGCCGGCAGCCGAGGACTAGCGGGAGAGCAGTCCTACAATGAGCAGTTCTTC. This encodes CAGSRGLAGEQSYNEQFF.

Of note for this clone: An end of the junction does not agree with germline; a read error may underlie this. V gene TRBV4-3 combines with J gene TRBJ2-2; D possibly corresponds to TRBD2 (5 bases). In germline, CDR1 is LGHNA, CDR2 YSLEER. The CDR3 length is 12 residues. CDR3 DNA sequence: TGCGCCAGCGGACCAGAACACCGGGGAGCTGTTTTT. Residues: CASGPEHRGAVF.